This T cell receptor beta chain originates from a study of T cells after yellow fever vaccination. Background on the study: In the case of low-cell-number fractions, SMART-Seq v4 Ultra Low Input was used for preparation. Study-level points and caveats: Abundant bulk-derived clonotypes could contaminate FACS-sorted repertoires. Boosting was followed by the reappearance of most primary-vaccination clones (approximately 95% CD4, around 91% CD8). Researchers noted that a small share of clonotypes showed up in both CD4 and CD8 compartments.

Using its own MiXCR run on the 5' RACE reads, TCRdb lists one record per CDR3 protein. The sample consists of some 560,000 distinct CDR3 sequences, around 21% of them appearing once. Of note for this clonotype: Its specificity is unknown.

CDR3 length: 13 residues. Germline V gene lookup returns CDR1 SGHTA and CDR2 FQGNSA. Trimming took off 8 bases at V and 4 bases at J, with 13 bases between the two ends. This material consisted of PBMCs, taken 15 days after the yellow fever booster vaccination. This TCR was sampled from a man aged 25 to 45 who received the YFV17D yellow fever vaccine. The chain carries TRBV7-2 and TRBJ2-3, with D perhaps matching TRBD1 (7 bases). CDR3 coding DNA: TGTGCCAGCGGGTCCAGGGGGGCAGATACGCAGTATTTT. Amino acids: CASGSRGADTQYF.